This T cell receptor beta chain was found in a study of technical replicates of blood from several donors. CDR1 SGHTA and CDR2 FQGNSA come from the germline V gene. The CDR3 runs to 16 residues. The J segment lost 4 bases and the V segment lost 5 bases, leaving 14 bases of the junction unmatched. Assay used: immunoSEQ multiplex PCR; TCRdb lists only in-frame clones, some missing. The table shows fewer than 60,000 clones, with 90% to 95% occurring only once. The material sequenced was PBMCs. The chain combines TRBV7-2 with TRBJ2-7; 7 bases line up with TRBD2. The sequence was collected from a human donor in good health. Some clones in this sample may be carry-over from other donors' samples. As DNA, the CDR3 is TGTGCCAGCAGCATCCGGGTGGCGGGAGCAATTTACGAGCAGTACTTC. Translation gives CASSIRVAGAIYEQYF.